The 8 T cell receptor beta chains reported below all come from one sample, sequenced in a study of OX40 agonist ivuxolimab in advanced cancers. The repertoire was sequenced with immunoSEQ multiplex PCR; TCRdb's copy has only in-frame clones and lacks some. The data contain some 20,000 clones, approximately 80% of them singletons. Sequences were derived from CD4+ or CD8+ T cells sorted from blood, sampled in a trial of the OX40 agonist ivuxolimab. The receptors here all came from an adult with an advanced solid tumor such as melanoma, head and neck, liver or kidney cancer.

This clone occurred a few times. The rearrangement links TRBV27 to TRBJ2-5; TRBD1 matches at 7 bases. The V gene end was trimmed by 5 bases and the J gene end by 2 bases; junction bases not matched to a gene: 8. Germline V lookup: CDR1 MNHEY, CDR2 SMNVEV (reference sequence). The CDR3 consists of 15 residues. The CDR3 sequence is CASSDRAGLQETQYF. The CDR3, as DNA: TGTGCCAGCAGTGACAGGGCCGGACTTCAAGAGACCCAGTACTTC.

The chain combines TRBV4-1 with TRBJ2-3; the D gene is possibly TRBD2 (6 bases). Deletions cut 2 bases from V and 1 base from J, with 10 bases between. The CDR3 spans 15 residues. CDR1 and CDR2 from the germline V gene are MGHRA and YSYEKL. CDR3 sequence (DNA): TGCGCCAGCAGCCAATTGGGCGGGGGCACAGATACGCAGTATTTT. Translation: CASSQLGGGTDTQYF.

This sequence joins TRBV19 and TRBJ2-3; D ambiguous. The germline gives CDR1 LNHDA, CDR2 SQIVND (reference sequence). Trimming took off 7 bases at V and 2 bases at J, with 16 bases between the two ends. CDR3 length: 15 residues. The CDR3 loop reads CASTATPWYTDTQYF. The CDR3 DNA reads TGTGCCAGTACCGCTACCCCTTGGTACACAGATACGCAGTATTTT.

The CDR3 nucleotides are TGCGCCAGCAGCCCCATAGCGGGAGGGCTCGGCGAGCAGTACTTC. This gives the protein CASSPIAGGLGEQYF. This chain connects TRBV4-3 to TRBJ2-5; 11 nucleotides match TRBD2. The J call is doubtful: the DNA matches TRBJ2-7 better. Germline V gene data show CDR1 as LGHNA and CDR2 as YSLEER. The CDR3 loop spans 15 amino acids.

This sequence joins TRBV7-2 and TRBJ2-1; 13 positions agree with TRBD2. V lost 1 base, J lost 4 bases, and 10 bases stayed unmatched. The CDR3 has 19 amino acids. Germline CDR1 and CDR2: SGHTA and FQGNSA. This CDR3 reads CASSLDVRLAGGGYNEQFF. Here the CDR3 DNA reads TGTGCCAGCAGCTTAGATGTGAGACTAGCGGGAGGAGGGTACAATGAGCAGTTCTTC.

The chain joins TRBV9 to TRBJ2-1, with D perhaps matching TRBD2 (6 bases). Trimming removed 4 bases from V and 4 bases from J, with 12 bases in between. This CDR3 is built from 14 residues. From germline, CDR1 is SGDLS and CDR2 YYNGEE. The CDR3 DNA reads TGTGCCAGCAGCCCGCGGGACTTTTACAATGAGCAGTTCTTC. Encoded protein: CASSPRDFYNEQFF. Complete variable domain (other parts from reference TRBV9 and TRBJ2-1): DSGVTQTPKHLITATGQRVTLRCSPRSGDLSVYWYQQSLDQGLQFLIQYYNGEERAKGNILERFSAQQFPDLHSELNLSSLELGDSALYFCASSPRDFYNEQFFGPGTRLTVL.

The V gene is TRBV5-6, the J gene TRBJ1-6; D is uncertain. CDR3 length: 15 residues. Germline V lookup: CDR1 SGHDT, CDR2 YYEEEE. V was clipped by 0 bases and J by 3 bases, with 7 bases between them. The CDR3 DNA reads TGTGCCAGCAGCTTGGTGCGGGGCTATAATTCACCCCTCCACTTT. This encodes CASSLVRGYNSPLHF.

This sequence joins TRBV4-1 and TRBJ1-6, with 7 bases that match TRBD1. The CDR3 totals 15 residues. The ends lost 2 bases at V and 6 bases at J; junction bases unmatched: 4. Germline V lookup: CDR1 MGHRA, CDR2 YSYEKL. The CDR3 protein is CASSQRDSFNSPLHF. The CDR3 bases are TGCGCCAGCAGCCAACGGGACAGCTTTAATTCACCCCTCCACTTT.